Included here is one T cell receptor beta chain sequence, with context. The antigen is unknown. The CDR3 length is 13 residues. Between the trimmed V and J ends, which lost 3 bases and 5 bases, there was a span of 8 bases. The germline gives CDR1 LNHDA, CDR2 SQIVND (reference sequence). Time point given: pretreatment peripheral blood. Clones were sequenced by immunoSEQ multiplex PCR, and TCRdb holds only the in-frame ones, with some missing. The sample consists of about 79,000 clones, around 85% of them appearing once. The entry originates in a study of PD-L1 blockade in urothelial cancer. General study points: Lower pretreatment blood TCR clonality, under the median, predicted better survival, researchers reported.

The V gene is TRBV19, the J gene TRBJ1-5; no clear D gene. The sample was PBMCs, taken around atezolizumab (anti-PD-L1) treatment. This sequence originates from a man between 60 and 75 years old with urothelial cancer. The CDR3 DNA reads as TGTGCCAGTAGTATGGCCGCCCATCAGCCCCAGCATTTT. Protein: CASSMAAHQPQHF.